A selection of T cell receptor beta chains follows, all from one sample in a study of blood T cells in healthy people across ages. TCRdb used MiXCR to reprocess the 5' RACE reads, holding one entry per CDR3 protein. The sample carries approximately 1.5 million distinct CDR3 sequences, roughly 43% recorded once. Sequenced input: blood. The receptors here all came from a young woman in good health. Both conserved end residues are part of each CDR3. The order of the fields is J gene, clone size, D gene, V gene, CDR3 DNA, CDR3 protein. D genes are given only for firm matches. Clone size is stated in some rows and not others, as once, few, many or a class when expanded.

TRBJ1-1,NA,NA,TRBV4-3,TGCGCCAGCAGCCAAGACAGAACAGGCGAGAACACTGAAGCTTTCTTT,CASSQDRTGENTEAFF
TRBJ1-2,NA,TRBD1,TRBV2,TGTGCCAGCAGTGCCAAGGGGGACAGGGGGTACCTGGATGGCTACACCTTC,CASSAKGDRGYLDGYTF
TRBJ2-3,NA,NA,TRBV20-1,TGCAGTGCTAGGAAAGGGGACACGCAGTATTTT,CSARKGDTQYF
TRBJ2-5,NA,NA,TRBV5-1,TGCGCCAGCAGCTTTAGCGGAGGTCGGGTAACAGAGACCCAGTACTTC,CASSFSGGRVTETQYF
TRBJ2-5,few,NA,TRBV7-8,TGTGCCAGCAGCTTAGAGGTCGACCAAGAGACCCAGTACTTC,CASSLEVDQETQYF
TRBJ2-7,few,TRBD1,TRBV20-1,TGCAGTGTCCCGAGGGACAGGGGGCTCTACGAGCAGTACTTC,CSVPRDRGLYEQYF
TRBJ1-1,NA,NA,TRBV28,TGTGCCTCTCGGAGAGGGTACGGTGAAGCTTTCTTT,CASRRGYGEAFF
TRBJ2-1,NA,TRBD1,TRBV7-6,TGTGCCAGCAGCTTCGACAGGGTAATAATCGATGAGCAGTTCTTC,CASSFDRVIIDEQFF
TRBJ2-3,NA,NA,TRBV11-2,TGTGCCAGCAGCCTATTTGAGGGGAGCACAGATACGCAGTATTTT,CASSLFEGSTDTQYF
TRBJ2-1,NA,NA,TRBV20-1,TGCAGTGCTGCCCCTAGTACCCAAGAGACCCAGTTCTTC,CSAAPSTQETQFF
TRBJ2-3,NA,NA,TRBV12-3/TRBV12-4,TGTGCCAGCAGTTTATGGGCCCCGGTGGGCTATAGCACAGATACGCAGTATTTT,CASSLWAPVGYSTDTQYF
TRBJ1-1,NA,NA,TRBV5-6,TGTGCCAGCACCACCCTGCCAACAGCCCTGAACACTGAAGCTTTCTTT,CASTTLPTALNTEAFF
TRBJ1-5,NA,TRBD1,TRBV15,TGTGCCACCAGCAGAGATAGGGCCCGGGACAGGGTAAGGAGGTACAATCAGCCCCAGCATTTT,CATSRDRARDRVRRYNQPQHF
TRBJ2-5,once,NA,TRBV20-1,TGCAGTGCTAGACAGGCCTGGCGGGAAGAGACCCAGTACTTC,CSARQAWREETQYF
TRBJ1-2,few,NA,TRBV7-2,TGTGCCAGCAGTCTTACACGGCAGGGTTATGGCTACACCTTC,CASSLTRQGYGYTF
TRBJ2-5,NA,NA,TRBV5-1,TGCGCCAGCAGCTTTTATGAGATCCAAGAGACCCAGTACTTC,CASSFYEIQETQYF
TRBJ1-2,once,NA,TRBV20-1,TGCAGTGCTTTGCCGCCGGCCGCGGGGGCGTATGGCTACACCTTC,CSALPPAAGAYGYTF
TRBJ2-1,NA,TRBD2,TRBV24-1,TGTGCCACCAGTGCCATGATAGCGGGAGGATACAATGAGCAGTTCTTC,CATSAMIAGGYNEQFF
TRBJ2-1,few,NA,TRBV27,TGTGCCAGCAGAGGCAGAAACCTCCGCTACAATGAGCAGTTCTTC,CASRGRNLRYNEQFF
TRBJ1-4,NA,NA,TRBV6-5,TGTGCCAGCAGATCCGGTCCCGGTGGGGACGAAAAACTGTTTTTT,CASRSGPGGDEKLFF
TRBJ2-6,few,NA,TRBV20-1,TGCAGTGCTAGAGCCCCAGCCTCTGGGGCCAACGTCCTGACTTTC,CSARAPASGANVLTF
TRBJ2-6,many,NA,TRBV29-1,TGCAGCGTTGAAGGTTACTCTGGGGCCAACGTCCTGACTTTC,CSVEGYSGANVLTF
TRBJ2-1,few,TRBD2,TRBV12-3/TRBV12-4,TGTGCCAGCAGGCGCGGGGGGGCGTCCTACAATGAGCAGTTCTTC,CASRRGGASYNEQFF
TRBJ2-3,few,TRBD2,TRBV9,TGTGCCAGCAGCGTCAGCGGGGGGTGGGCAGATACGCAGTATTTT,CASSVSGGWADTQYF
TRBJ1-1,many,NA,TRBV27,TGTGCCAGCAGTTCCCACAGGAACACTGAAGCTTTCTTT,CASSSHRNTEAFF
TRBJ2-1,many,TRBD2,TRBV4-3,TGCGCCAGCAGCCAAGGAGCGGGGGGGATATACAATGAGCAGTTCTTC,CASSQGAGGIYNEQFF
TRBJ2-7,few,NA,TRBV12-3/TRBV12-4,TGTGCCAGCAGTTTCACGGGGGTCGACGAGCAGTACTTC,CASSFTGVDEQYF
TRBJ2-7,NA,NA,TRBV30,TGTGCCTGGAGTAGAGCGTCATACTACGAGCAGTACTTC,CAWSRASYYEQYF